This T cell receptor beta chain was identified during a study of human T cells and chemical hapten exposure (dated by TCRdb to the early 2020s). General notes on the study: For sensitization, 2% DPC in acetone was applied to a roughly 2 cm by roughly 2 cm area of upper inner arm skin. Patients additionally received weekly therapeutic DPC doses to the scalp throughout the roughly 25-week study period. Patch testing on the upper back used Finn chambers containing 0.01% DPC, with scoring done after 6 days according to International Contact Dermatitis Research Group standards. The mostly female patient cohort included alopecia areata with under or over 50% scalp involvement, alopecia totalis and alopecia universalis. Libraries were pooled for sequencing, and per-sample TCR yields varied mainly because of small differences in library volumes within the pool. In alopecia patients, the study followed how the peripheral blood TCR repertoire changed in vivo over primary and secondary sensitization to diphenylcyclopropenone (DPC), a hapten. Blood was sampled from patients pre-sensitization (week 0) and at 2, 6 and about 24 weeks after DPC sensitization. Approximately 28 alopecia patients gave blood for TCR sequencing at one to four time points (pre-sensitization, 2, 6 and 24 weeks).

Library prep was done by RACE. Reads for this sample came from a NextSeq 500. During library preparation, unique molecular identifiers were attached to individual cDNA molecules so that TCRs could be counted in a quantitative, reproducible way. Each blood RNA sample was used to sequence both TCR alpha and TCR beta chains. The paper's processing steps were these. A median of about 87,000 TCRs per sample was observed, with a range of about 20,000 to 700,000. The Decombinator software suite was used to annotate the V, J and CDR3 of the TCR reads. Every sample was subsampled to the same number of TCRs (28,000) for the PS versus PT1 abundance plots. TCRs were defined as expanded if absent before sensitization and observed at least eight times at the 2-week time point. TCRdb redid the processing of the public reads, applying fastp at Q25 and MiXCR, and retained in-frame beta chains. Every distinct CDR3 protein forms one entry, paired with its most common genes and DNA. TCRdb's processing, not the authors', yielded these V and J calls. In all, the sample holds about 350,000 distinct CDR3 sequences, and 5.5% of those were seen once. The top ten clones comprise over 6.5% of the sample.

Sample time point, as interpreted from the label and publication: pre-sensitization, week 0. The treatment or condition label, as the study defines it: therapeutic diphenylcyclopropenone sensitization with weekly scalp DPC. At every patch-test visit, the blood draw took place before the patch test was put on. Eligible patients were aged 18 to 70, diagnosed with alopecia, deemed suitable for DPC therapy, and excluded if pregnant. Unfractionated whole blood was collected in Tempus Blood RNA tubes, and total RNA was extracted from that blood. Overall results and qualifications from the work: Repeated subsampling changed both the strength of the expansion versus patch-test correlation and the threshold at which that correlation became significant. The number of PT1 expanded TCRs positively correlated with patch test score, significant at thresholds 8, 16 and 32 but not 4. All patients had alopecia, a presumed autoimmune disease, so their immune response might differ from that of healthy individuals. The number of TCRs above 1 in 1000 frequency did not change with DPC sensitization; there was no evidence of global repertoire structure alterations. Compared with pre-sensitization or healthy control sets, expanded TCRs formed significantly more large CDR3 similarity clusters, which is consistent with antigen-driven responses.

This clonotype has a count of ten or more. The clone's antigen remains unknown. No clone much larger than this one lies a single base away; base qualities are absent. Taken from cysteine to phenylalanine, the CDR3 has 16 residues. CDR3 DNA is the only sequence kept; it has 48 bases, read in frame from the first base. The germline V gene specifies SGHTA as CDR1 and FQGNSA as CDR2. V loses 5 bases of germline sequence and J loses 2 bases, and the interval between the two ends is 17 bases. This chain joins TRBV7-2 to TRBJ2-3; confidence is insufficient to name the D gene. The sample consisted of whole blood, taken in connection with sensitization to the hapten diphenylcyclopropenone (DPC). This sequence was found in a woman between 18 and 30 years old with alopecia areata. Some clones in this sample may be carry-over from other donors' samples. In nucleotide form, the sequence is TGTGCCAGCAGCCAGCTACGTGGGTACAACACAGATACGCAGTATTTT. Its protein is CASSQLRGYNTDTQYF. The reference TRBV7-2 and TRBJ2-3 proteins fill in what lies around the CDR3, so the full variable domain reads GAGVSQSPSNKVTEKGKDVELRCDPISGHTALYWYRQSLGQGLEFLIYFQGNSAPDKSGLPSDRFSAERTGGSVSTLTIQRTQQEDSAVYLCASSQLRGYNTDTQYFGPGTRLTVL.